The entry below describes one T cell receptor beta chain. As yet, its antigen is unknown. The data were obtained in a study of cytomegalovirus exposure and HLA in healthy donors. General study findings and limits: Associated with HLA alleles at 0.05 false discovery rate in a later analysis were 16,951 TCR beta sequences. Reportedly, fewer N-insertions than the approximately 700-donor mean appeared in an Asian-associated ancestry cluster in a later analysis.

Primers included in the PCR were 60 Vbeta and 13 Jbeta primers. In the authors' methods: Approximately 86 million unique TCR beta chains, 9.5 million to 14 million shared, were counted in a later analysis. Profiled with immunoSEQ multiplex PCR; TCRdb holds only in-frame clones, not every one. V and J calls and clone size are copied from that table; D and trimming were computed from the DNA. The table records around 160,000 clones, around 79% of them present only once. This TCR was recovered from a woman in her thirties or forties in good health and CMV-seropositive. What was sequenced was PBMCs.

The CDR3 nucleotides are TGTGCCAGCAATCCCGACAGGGGTAGAACTGAAGCTTTCTTT. It specifies CASNPDRGRTEAFF. The J gene is TRBJ1-1, the V gene TRBV19, with 8 bases aligning to TRBD1. Germline assignment: CDR1 LNHDA and CDR2 SQIVND (reference sequence). V trimming: 9 bases; J trimming: 5 bases; junction bases outside the gene matches: 11. The CDR3 is made up of 14 amino acids. Using reference TRBV19 and TRBJ1-1 for the parts outside the CDR3, the full variable domain is DGGITQSPKYLFRKEGQNVTLSCEQNLNHDAMYWYRQDPGQGLRLIYYSQIVNDFQKGDIAEGYSVSREKKESFPLTVTSAQKNPTAFYLCASNPDRGRTEAFFGQGTRLTVV.